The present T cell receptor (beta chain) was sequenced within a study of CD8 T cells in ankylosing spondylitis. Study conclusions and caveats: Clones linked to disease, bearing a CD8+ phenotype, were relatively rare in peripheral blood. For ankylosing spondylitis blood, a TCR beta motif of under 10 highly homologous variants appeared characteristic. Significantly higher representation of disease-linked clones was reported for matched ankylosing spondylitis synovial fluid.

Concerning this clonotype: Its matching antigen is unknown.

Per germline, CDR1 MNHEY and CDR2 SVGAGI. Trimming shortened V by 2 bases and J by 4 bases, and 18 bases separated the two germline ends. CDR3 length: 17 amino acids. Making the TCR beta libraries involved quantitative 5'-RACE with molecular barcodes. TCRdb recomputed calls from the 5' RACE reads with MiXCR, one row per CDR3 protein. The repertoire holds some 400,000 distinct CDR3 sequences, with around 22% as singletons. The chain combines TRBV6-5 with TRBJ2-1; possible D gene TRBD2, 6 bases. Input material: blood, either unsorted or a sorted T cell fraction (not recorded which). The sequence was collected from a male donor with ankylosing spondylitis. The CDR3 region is CASSYPMLREPYNEQFF. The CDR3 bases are TGTGCCAGCAGTTACCCGATGCTGCGGGAACCATACAATGAGCAGTTCTTC.